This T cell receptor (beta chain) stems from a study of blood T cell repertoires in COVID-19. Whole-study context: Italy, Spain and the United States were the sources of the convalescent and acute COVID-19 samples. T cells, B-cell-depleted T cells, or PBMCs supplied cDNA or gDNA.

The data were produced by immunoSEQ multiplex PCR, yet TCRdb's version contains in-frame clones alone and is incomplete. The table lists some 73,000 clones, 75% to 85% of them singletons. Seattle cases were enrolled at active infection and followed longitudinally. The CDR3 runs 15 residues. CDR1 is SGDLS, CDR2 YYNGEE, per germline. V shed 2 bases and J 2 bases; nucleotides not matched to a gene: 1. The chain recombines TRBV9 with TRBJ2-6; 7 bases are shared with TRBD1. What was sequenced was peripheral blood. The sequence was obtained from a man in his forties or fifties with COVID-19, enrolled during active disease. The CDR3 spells CASSVQGAGANVLTF. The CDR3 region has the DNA TGTGCCAGCAGCGTCCAGGGGGCTGGGGCCAACGTCCTGACTTTC.